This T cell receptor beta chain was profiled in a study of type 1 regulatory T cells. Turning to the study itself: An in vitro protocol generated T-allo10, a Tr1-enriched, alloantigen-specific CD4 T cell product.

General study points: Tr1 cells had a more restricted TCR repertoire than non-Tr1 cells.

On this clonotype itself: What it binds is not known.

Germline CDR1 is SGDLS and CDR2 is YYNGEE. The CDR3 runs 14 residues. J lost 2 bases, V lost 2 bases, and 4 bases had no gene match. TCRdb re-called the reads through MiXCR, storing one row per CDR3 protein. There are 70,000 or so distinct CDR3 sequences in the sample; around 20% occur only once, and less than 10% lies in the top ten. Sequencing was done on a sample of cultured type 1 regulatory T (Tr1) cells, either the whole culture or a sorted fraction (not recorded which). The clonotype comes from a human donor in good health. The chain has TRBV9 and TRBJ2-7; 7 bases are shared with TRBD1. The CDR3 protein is CASSVGTEPYEQYF. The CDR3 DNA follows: TGTGCCAGCAGCGTCGGGACAGAGCCCTACGAGCAGTACTTC. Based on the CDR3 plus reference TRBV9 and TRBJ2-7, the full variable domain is DSGVTQTPKHLITATGQRVTLRCSPRSGDLSVYWYQQSLDQGLQFLIQYYNGEERAKGNILERFSAQQFPDLHSELNLSSLELGDSALYFCASSVGTEPYEQYFGPGTRLTVT.